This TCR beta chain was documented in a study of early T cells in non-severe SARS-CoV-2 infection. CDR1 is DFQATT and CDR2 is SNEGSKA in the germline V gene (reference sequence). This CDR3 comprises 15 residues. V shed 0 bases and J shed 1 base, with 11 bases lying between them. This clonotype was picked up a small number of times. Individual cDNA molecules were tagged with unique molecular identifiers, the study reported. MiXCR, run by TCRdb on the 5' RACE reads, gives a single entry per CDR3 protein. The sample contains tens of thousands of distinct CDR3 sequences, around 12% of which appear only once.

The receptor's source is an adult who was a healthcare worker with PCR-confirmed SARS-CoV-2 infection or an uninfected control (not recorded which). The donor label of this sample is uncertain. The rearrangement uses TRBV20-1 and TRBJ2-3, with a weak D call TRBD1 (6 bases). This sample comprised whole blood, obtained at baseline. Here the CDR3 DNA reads TGCAGTGCTAGAGATGGGGACATCGGCACAGATACGCAGTATTTT. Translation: CSARDGDIGTDTQYF.